This T cell receptor (beta chain) was obtained from a study of T-cell reconstitution after alpha-beta-depleted transplantation in children. It was with unique molecular identifiers that the TCRbeta library was prepared. TCRdb called the PCR reads again in MiXCR, with one record for every CDR3 protein. The sample lists around 800,000 distinct CDR3 sequences; under 20% were seen once. The CDR3 is made up of 12 amino acids. In germline, CDR1 is DFQATT, CDR2 SNEGSKA (reference sequence). This clonotype was detected only once. The antigen remains undetermined. Study observations and caveats: Several patients had high TCRbeta diversity at day 60; it came from surviving recipient T cells and thymic progenitors. Alpha-beta T cells present about two months after transplant were reported to originate from several hundred expanded graft clones. A year had passed since transplant, and T-cell counts and diversity by then came mostly from newly produced T cells.

The sequences come from PBMCs, mostly from graft donor cells, collected 360 days after TCRalphabeta/CD19-depleted stem cell transplant. The TCR was taken from a male patient between 5 and 17 years old who had a stem cell transplant for acute lymphoblastic leukemia, so the T cells may come from the graft donor. The chain has TRBV20-1 and TRBJ2-7, with 7 bases lining up with TRBD2. The CDR3 sequence: CGGGTSRFLQYF. In DNA, the CDR3 is TGCGGGGGGGGGACTTCCAGATTTTTGCAGTACTTC.